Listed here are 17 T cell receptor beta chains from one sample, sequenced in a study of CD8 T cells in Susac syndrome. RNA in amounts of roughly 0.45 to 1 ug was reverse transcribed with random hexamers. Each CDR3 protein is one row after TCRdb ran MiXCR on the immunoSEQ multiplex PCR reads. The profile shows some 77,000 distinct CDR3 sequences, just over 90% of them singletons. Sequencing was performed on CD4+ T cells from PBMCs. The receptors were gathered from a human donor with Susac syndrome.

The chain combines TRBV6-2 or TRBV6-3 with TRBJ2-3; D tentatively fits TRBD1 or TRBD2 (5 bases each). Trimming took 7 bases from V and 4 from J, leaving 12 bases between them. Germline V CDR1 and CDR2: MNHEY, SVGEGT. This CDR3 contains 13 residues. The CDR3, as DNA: TGTGCCAGCACCGACAGCGGTGCAGATACGCAGTATTTT. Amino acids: CASTDSGADTQYF.

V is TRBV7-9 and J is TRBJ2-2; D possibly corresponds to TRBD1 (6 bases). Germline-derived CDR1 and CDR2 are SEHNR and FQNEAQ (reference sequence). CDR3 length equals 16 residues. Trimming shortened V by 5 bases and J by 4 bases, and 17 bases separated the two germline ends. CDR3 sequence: CASSHFGGAGTGELFF. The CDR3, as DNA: TGTGCCAGCAGCCATTTTGGGGGCGCGGGCACCGGGGAGCTGTTTTTT.

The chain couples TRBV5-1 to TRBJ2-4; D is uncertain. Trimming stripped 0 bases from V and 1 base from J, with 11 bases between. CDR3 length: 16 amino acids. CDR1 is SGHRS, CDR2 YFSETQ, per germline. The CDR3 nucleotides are TGCGCCAGCAGCTTGGGGGAAGTCCTGGCCAAAAACATTCAGTACTTC. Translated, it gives CASSLGEVLAKNIQYF.

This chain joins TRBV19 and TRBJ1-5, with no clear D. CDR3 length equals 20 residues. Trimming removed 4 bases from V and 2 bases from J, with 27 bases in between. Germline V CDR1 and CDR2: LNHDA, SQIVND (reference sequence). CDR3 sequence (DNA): TGTGCCAGTAGTACCGTGGGAGGAGGATCCCGCAGTTCCGGCAATCAGCCCCAGCATTTT. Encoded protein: CASSTVGGGSRSSGNQPQHF.

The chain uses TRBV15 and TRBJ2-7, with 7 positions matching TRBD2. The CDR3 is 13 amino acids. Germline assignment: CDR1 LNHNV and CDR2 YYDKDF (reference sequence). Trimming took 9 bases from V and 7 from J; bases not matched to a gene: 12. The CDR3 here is CATQVGGLAEQYF. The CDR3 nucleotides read TGTGCCACTCAAGTGGGGGGGTTAGCGGAGCAGTACTTC.

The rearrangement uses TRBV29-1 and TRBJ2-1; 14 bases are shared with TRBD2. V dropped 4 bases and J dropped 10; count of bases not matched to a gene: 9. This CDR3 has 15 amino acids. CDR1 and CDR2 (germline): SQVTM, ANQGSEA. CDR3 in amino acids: CSVVVGTSGSHEQFF. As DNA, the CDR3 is TGCAGCGTTGTGGTCGGGACTAGCGGGAGTCACGAGCAGTTCTTC.

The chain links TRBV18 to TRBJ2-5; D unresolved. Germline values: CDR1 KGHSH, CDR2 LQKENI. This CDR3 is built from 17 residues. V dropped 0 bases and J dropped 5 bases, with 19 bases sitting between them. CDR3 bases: TGTGCCAGCTCACCACCGGGGTCAGTATCCGGCGACGAGACCCAGTACTTC. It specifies CASSPPGSVSGDETQYF.

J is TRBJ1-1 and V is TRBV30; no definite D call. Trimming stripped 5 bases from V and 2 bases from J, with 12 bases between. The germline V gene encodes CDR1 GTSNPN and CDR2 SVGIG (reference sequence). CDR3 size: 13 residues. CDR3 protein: CAWGDRRNTEAFF. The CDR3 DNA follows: TGTGCCTGGGGGGATCGAAGAAACACTGAAGCTTTCTTT.

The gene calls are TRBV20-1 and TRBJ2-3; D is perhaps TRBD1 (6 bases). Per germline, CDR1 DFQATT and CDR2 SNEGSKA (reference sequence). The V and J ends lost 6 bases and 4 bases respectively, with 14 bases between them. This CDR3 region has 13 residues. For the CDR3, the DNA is TGCAGTGCCCCTGGGGCAGGGGCAGATACGCAGTATTTT. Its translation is CSAPGAGADTQYF.

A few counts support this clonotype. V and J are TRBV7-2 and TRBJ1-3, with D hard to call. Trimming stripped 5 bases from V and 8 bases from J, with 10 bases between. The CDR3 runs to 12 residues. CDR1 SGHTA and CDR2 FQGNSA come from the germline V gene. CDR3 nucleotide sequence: TGTGCCAGCAGCCTGAGATTGGACACCATATATTTT. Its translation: CASSLRLDTIYF.

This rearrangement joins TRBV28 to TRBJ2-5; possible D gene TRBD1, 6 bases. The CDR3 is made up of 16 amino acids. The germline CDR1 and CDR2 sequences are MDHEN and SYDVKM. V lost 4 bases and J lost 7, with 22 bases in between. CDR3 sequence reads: CASSSAGTQGLATQYF. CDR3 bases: TGTGCCAGCAGTTCCGCGGGCACACAGGGCCTGGCGACCCAGTACTTC.

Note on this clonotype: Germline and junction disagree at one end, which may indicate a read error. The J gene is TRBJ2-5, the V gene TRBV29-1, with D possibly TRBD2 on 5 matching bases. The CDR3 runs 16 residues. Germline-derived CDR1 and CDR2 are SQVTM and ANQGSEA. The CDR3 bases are TGCAACGTTTTCCTCCGGGCCCTAGAGGGTAGGGAGACCCAGTACTTC. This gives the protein CNVFLRALEGRETQYF.

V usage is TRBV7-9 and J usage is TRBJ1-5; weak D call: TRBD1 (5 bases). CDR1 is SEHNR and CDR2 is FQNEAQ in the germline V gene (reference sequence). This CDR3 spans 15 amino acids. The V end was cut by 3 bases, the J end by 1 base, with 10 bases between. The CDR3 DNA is TGTGCCAGCAGCTTGCAGGGTCTAAGCAATCAGCCCCAGCATTTT. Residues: CASSLQGLSNQPQHF.

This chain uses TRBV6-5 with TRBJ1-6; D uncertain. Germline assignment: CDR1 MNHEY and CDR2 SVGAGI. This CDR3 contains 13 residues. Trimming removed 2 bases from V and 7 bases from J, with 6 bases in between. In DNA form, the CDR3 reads TGTGCCAGCAGTTACGGGCGGAATTCACCCCTCCACTTT. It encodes CASSYGRNSPLHF.

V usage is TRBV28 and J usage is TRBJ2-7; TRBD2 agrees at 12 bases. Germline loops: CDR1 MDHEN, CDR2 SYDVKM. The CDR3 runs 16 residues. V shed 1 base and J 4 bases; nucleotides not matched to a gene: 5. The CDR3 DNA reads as TGTGCCAGCAGTTTATCGACTAGCGGGAGCAGGTACGAGCAGTACTTC. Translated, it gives CASSLSTSGSRYEQYF.

CDR3 DNA sequence: TGTGCCAGCAGCTTAGATTTGCGGGGGGCCTACGAGCAGTACTTC. Its protein product is CASSLDLRGAYEQYF. This chain connects TRBV7-2 to TRBJ2-7, with 8 bases matching TRBD2. Germline trimming cut 1 base from V and 2 bases from J; bases unmatched to any gene: 4. Germline V gives CDR1 SGHTA, CDR2 FQGNSA. The CDR3 spans 15 residues. Supplemented by reference TRBV7-2 and TRBJ2-7, the full variable domain reads GAGVSQSPSNKVTEKGKDVELRCDPISGHTALYWYRQSLGQGLEFLIYFQGNSAPDKSGLPSDRFSAERTGGSVSTLTIQRTQQEDSAVYLCASSLDLRGAYEQYFGPGTRLTVT.

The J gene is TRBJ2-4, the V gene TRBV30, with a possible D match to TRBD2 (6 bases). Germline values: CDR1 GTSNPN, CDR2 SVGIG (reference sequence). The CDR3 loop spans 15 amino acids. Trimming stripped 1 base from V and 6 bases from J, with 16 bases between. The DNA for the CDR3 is TGTGCCTGGAGTGGAGGTCGCGGCGGGGCAAACATTCAGTACTTC. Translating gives CAWSGGRGGANIQYF.